This T cell receptor beta chain was found in a study of blood T cells in healthy people across ages. Findings of the study overall: Age showed a roughly linear inverse relationship with TCR beta diversity per million T cells.

For this clonotype: What it binds is unknown.

Individuals who donated were healthy Caucasians from Russia aged about 6 to 100. Next came a second PCR, run for roughly 6 to 11 cycles, which used a sample-barcoded 5' primer along with a J-beta primer mix. Through a template-switch adaptor with 12 random nucleotides, each cDNA molecule received a tag. TCRdb redid the calling of the 5' RACE reads with MiXCR, one entry per CDR3 protein. The data hold 550,000 to 700,000 distinct CDR3 sequences, with 25% to 30% observed a single time. Input material: blood. The clonotype comes from a woman in her 70s in good health.

The CDR3 DNA follows: TGCAGCGTTGAAGTGAGCGGTAGCAATGAGCAGTTCTTC. Its protein product is CSVEVSGSNEQFF. This chain links TRBV29-1 with TRBJ2-1; D is possibly TRBD2 (5 bases). The CDR3 runs to 13 residues. The germline V gene has CDR1 SQVTM and CDR2 ANQGSEA. The germline V and J ends were trimmed by 1 base and 6 bases, with 10 bases remaining between them.